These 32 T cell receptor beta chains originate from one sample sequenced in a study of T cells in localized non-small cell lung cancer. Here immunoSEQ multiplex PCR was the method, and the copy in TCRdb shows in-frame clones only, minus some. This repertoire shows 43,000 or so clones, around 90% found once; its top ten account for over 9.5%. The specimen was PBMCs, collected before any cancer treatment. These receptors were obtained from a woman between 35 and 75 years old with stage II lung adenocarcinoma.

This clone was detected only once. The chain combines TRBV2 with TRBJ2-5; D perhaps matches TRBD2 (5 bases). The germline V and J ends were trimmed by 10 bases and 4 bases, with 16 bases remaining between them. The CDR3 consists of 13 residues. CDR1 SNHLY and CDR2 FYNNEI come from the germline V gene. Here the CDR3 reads CANQAGLRETQYF. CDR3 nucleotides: TGTGCCAACCAAGCCGGACTGCGAGAGACCCAGTACTTC. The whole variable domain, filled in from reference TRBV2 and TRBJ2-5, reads EPEVTQTPSHQVTQMGQEVILRCVPISNHLYFYWYRQILGQKVEFLVSFYNNEISEKSEIFDDQFSVERPDGSNFTLKIRSTKLEDSAMYFCANQAGLRETQYFGPGTRLLVL.

This CDR3 reads CASSLGTSGAYEQYF. The DNA of the CDR3 is TGTGCCAGCAGTTTGGGGACTAGCGGCGCCTACGAGCAGTACTTC. The chain is built from TRBV6-5 and TRBJ2-7; 11 bases match TRBD2. The CDR3 runs to 15 residues. Germline trimming cut 4 bases from V and 2 bases from J; bases unmatched to any gene: 4. Looked up from germline, CDR1 is MNHEY and CDR2 is SVGAGI.

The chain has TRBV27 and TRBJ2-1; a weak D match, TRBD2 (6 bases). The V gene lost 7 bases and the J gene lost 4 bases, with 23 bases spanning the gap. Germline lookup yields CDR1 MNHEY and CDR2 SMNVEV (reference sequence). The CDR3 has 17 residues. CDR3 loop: CASTSPGGGGEYNEQFF. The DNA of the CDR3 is TGTGCCAGCACCTCTCCTGGGGGAGGAGGGGAATACAATGAGCAGTTCTTC.

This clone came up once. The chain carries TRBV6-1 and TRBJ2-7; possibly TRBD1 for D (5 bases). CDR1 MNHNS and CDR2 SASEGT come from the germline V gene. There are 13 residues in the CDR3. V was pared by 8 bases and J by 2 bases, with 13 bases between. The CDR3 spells CASSVGQAYEQYF. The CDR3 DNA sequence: TGTGCCAGCTCCGTCGGACAAGCCTACGAGCAGTACTTC.

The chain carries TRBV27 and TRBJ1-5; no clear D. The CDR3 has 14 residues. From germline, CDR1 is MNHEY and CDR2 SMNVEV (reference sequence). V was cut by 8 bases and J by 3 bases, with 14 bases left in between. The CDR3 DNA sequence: TGTGCCAGCCACCCCAACCTCGACAATCAGCCCCAGCATTTT. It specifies CASHPNLDNQPQHF.

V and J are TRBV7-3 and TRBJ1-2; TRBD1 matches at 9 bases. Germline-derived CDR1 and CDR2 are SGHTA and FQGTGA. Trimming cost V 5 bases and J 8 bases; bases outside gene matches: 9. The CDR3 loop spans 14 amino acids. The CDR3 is CASSRGQGIEGYTF. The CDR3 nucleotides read TGTGCCAGCAGCCGGGGACAGGGTATTGAGGGCTACACCTTC.

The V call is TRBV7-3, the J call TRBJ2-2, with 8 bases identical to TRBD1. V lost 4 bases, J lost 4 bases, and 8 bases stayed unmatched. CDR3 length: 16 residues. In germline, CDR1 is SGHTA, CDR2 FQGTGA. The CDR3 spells CASSSQTGDVTGELFF. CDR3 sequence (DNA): TGTGCCAGCAGCTCGCAGACAGGGGATGTCACCGGGGAGCTGTTTTTT. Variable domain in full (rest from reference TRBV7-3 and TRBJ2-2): GAGVSQTPSNKVTEKGKYVELRCDPISGHTALYWYRQSLGQGPEFLIYFQGTGAADDSGLPNDRFFAVRPEGSVSTLKIQRTERGDSAVYLCASSSQTGDVTGELFFGEGSRLTVL.

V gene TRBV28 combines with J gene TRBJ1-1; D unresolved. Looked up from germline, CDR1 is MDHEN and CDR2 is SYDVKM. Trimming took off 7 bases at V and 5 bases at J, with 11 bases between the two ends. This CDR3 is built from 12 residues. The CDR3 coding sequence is TGTGCCAGCACCCCACGCGGGACTGAAGCTTTCTTT. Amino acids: CASTPRGTEAFF.

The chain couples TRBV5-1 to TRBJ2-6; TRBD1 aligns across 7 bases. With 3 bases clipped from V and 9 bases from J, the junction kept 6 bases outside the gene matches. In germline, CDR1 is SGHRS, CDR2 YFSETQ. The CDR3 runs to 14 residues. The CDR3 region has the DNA TGCGCCAGCAGCTCTGTGGGGACAGTCAACGTCCTGACTTTC. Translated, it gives CASSSVGTVNVLTF.

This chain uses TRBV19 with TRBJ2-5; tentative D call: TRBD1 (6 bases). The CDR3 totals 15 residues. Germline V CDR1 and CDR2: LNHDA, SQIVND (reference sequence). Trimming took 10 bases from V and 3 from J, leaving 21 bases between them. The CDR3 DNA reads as TGTGCCACCTCCCGACTACAGGCAGGGGAAGAGACCCAGTACTTC. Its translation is CATSRLQAGEETQYF.

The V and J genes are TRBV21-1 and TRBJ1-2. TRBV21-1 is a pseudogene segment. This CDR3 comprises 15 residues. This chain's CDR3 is CASSNLGPANYGYTF. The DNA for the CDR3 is TGTGCCAGCAGCAATCTCGGACCCGCTAACTATGGCTACACCTTC.

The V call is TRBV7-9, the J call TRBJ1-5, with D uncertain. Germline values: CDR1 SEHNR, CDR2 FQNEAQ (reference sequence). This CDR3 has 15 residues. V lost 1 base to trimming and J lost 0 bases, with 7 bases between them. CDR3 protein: CASSLGGYSNQPQHF. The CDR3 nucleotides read TGTGCCAGCAGCTTAGGAGGGTATAGCAATCAGCCCCAGCATTTT.

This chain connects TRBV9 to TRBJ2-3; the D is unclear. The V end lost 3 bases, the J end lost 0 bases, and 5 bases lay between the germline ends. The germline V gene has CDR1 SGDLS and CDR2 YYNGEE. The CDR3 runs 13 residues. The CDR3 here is CASSGTSTDTQYF. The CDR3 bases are TGTGCCAGCAGCGGAACTAGCACAGATACGCAGTATTTT.

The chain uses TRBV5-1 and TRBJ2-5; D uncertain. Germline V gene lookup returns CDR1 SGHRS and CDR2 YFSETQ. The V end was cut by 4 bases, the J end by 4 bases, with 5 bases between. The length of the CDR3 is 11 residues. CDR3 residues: CASSHGETQYF. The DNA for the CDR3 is TGCGCCAGCAGCCATGGAGAGACCCAGTACTTC.

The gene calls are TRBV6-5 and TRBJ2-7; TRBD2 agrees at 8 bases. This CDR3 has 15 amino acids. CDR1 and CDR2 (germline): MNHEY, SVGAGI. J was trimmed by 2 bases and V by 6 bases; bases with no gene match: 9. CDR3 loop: CASSLGRTSTYEQYF. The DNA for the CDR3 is TGTGCCAGCAGCCTAGGGCGGACTAGCACCTACGAGCAGTACTTC.

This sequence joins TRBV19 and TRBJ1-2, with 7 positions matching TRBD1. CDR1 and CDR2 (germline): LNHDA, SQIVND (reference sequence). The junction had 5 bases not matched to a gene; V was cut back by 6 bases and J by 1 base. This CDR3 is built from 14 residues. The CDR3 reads CASREQGSNYGYTF. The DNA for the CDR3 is TGTGCCAGTAGGGAACAGGGGAGTAACTATGGCTACACCTTC.

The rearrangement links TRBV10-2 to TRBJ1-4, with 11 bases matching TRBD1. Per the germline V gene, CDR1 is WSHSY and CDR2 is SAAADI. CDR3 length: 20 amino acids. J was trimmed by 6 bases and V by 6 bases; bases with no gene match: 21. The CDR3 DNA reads TGCGCCAGCAGATGCCTTTGGGGACAGGGGGAGGGATGCAGTGATGAAAAACTGTTTTTT. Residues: CASRCLWGQGEGCSDEKLFF.

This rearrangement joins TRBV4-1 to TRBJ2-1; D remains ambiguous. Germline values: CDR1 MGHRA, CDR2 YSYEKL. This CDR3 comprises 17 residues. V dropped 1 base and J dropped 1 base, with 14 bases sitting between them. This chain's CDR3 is CASSQVFVGGSYNEQFF. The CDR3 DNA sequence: TGCGCCAGCAGCCAAGTATTTGTGGGCGGTTCCTACAATGAGCAGTTCTTC.

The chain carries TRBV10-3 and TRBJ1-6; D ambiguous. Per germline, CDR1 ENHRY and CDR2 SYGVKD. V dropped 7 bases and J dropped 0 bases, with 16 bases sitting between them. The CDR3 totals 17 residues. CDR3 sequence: CAIKWQATSSYNSPLHF. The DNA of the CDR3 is TGTGCCATCAAATGGCAAGCAACAAGCTCCTATAATTCACCCCTCCACTTT.

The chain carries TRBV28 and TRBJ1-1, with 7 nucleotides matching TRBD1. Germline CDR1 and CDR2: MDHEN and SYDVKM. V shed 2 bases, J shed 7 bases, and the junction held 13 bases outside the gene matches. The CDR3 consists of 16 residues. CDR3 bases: TGTGCCAGCAGTTTACTCCAGGGGGTCCGGGGAGGTGAAGCTTTCTTT. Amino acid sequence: CASSLLQGVRGGEAFF. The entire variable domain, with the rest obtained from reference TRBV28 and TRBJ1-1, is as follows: DVKVTQSSRYLVKRTGEKVFLECVQDMDHENMFWYRQDPGLGLRLIYFSYDVKMKEKGDIPEGYSVSREKKERFSLILESASTNQTSMYLCASSLLQGVRGGEAFFGQGTRLTVV.

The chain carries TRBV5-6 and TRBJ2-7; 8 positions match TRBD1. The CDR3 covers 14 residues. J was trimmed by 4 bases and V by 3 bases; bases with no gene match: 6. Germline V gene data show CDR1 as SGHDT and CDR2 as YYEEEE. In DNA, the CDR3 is TGTGCCAGCAGCTCCTGGGACAGGAGATACGAGCAGTACTTC. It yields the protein CASSSWDRRYEQYF.

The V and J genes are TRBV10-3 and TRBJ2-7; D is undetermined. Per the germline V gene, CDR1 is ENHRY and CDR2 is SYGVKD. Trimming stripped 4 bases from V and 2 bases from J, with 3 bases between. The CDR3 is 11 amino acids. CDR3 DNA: TGTGCCATCAGTGGGACCTACGAGCAGTACTTC. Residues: CAISGTYEQYF.

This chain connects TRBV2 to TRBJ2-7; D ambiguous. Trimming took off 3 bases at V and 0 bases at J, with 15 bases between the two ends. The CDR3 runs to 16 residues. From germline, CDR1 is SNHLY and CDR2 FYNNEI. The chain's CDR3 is CASSDLPRFSSYEQYF. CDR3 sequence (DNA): TGTGCCAGCAGTGATCTCCCTCGATTTAGCTCCTACGAGCAGTACTTC. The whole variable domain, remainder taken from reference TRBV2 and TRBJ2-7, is EPEVTQTPSHQVTQMGQEVILRCVPISNHLYFYWYRQILGQKVEFLVSFYNNEISEKSEIFDDQFSVERPDGSNFTLKIRSTKLEDSAMYFCASSDLPRFSSYEQYFGPGTRLTVT.

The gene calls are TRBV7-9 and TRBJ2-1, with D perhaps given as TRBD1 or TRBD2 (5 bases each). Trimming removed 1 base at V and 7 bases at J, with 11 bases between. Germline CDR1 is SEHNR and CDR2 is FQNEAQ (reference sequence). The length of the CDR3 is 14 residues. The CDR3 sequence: CASSLGGPINEQFF. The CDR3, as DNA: TGTGCCAGCAGCTTAGGGGGACCGATTAATGAGCAGTTCTTC.

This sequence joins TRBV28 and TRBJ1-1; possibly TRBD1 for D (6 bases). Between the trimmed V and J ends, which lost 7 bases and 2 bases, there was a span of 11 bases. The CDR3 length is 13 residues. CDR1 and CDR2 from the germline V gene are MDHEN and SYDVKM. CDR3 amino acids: CASTLDSNTEAFF. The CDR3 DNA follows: TGTGCCAGCACCCTGGACAGTAACACTGAAGCTTTCTTT.

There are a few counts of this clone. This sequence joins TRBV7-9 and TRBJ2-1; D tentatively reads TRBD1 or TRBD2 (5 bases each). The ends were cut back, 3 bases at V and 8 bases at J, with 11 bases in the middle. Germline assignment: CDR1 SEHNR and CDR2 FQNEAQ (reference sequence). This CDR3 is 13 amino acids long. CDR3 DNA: TGTGCCAGCAGCTTGAGGGGTGGGGATGAGCAGTTCTTC. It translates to CASSLRGGDEQFF.

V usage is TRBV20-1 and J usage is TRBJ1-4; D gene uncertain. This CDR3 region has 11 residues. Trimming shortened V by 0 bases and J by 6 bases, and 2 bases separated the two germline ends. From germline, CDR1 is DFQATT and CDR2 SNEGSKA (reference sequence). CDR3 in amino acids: CSARDDEKLFF. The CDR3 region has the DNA TGCAGTGCTAGAGATGATGAAAAACTGTTTTTT.

CDR3 sequence: CASSREGMNTEAFF. The CDR3, as DNA: TGTGCCAGCAGCCGTGAGGGGATGAACACTGAAGCTTTCTTT. V usage is TRBV7-6 and J usage is TRBJ1-1; D is possibly TRBD1 (5 bases). Trimming removed 5 bases from V and 0 bases from J, with 10 bases in between. The CDR3 consists of 14 residues. Per the germline V gene, CDR1 is SGHVS and CDR2 is FNYEAQ.

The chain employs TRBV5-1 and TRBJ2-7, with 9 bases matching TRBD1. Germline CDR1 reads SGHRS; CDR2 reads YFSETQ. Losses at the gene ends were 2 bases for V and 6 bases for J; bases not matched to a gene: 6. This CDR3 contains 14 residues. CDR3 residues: CASSFLGQGPEQYF. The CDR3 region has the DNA TGCGCCAGCAGCTTCTTGGGACAGGGTCCCGAGCAGTACTTC.

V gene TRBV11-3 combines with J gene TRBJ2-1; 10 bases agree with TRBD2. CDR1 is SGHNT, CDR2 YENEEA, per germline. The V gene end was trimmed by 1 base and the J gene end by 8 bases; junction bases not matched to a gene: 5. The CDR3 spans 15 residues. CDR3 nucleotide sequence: TGTGCCAGCAGCTTAGGTCGTCTAGCGGGAGATGAGCAGTTCTTC. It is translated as CASSLGRLAGDEQFF.

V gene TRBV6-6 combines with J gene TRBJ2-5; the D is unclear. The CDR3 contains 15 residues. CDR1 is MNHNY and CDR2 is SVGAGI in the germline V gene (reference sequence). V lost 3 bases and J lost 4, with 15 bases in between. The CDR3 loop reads CASSYSSSPGETQYF. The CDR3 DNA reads TGTGCCAGCAGTTATTCCTCCTCCCCGGGAGAGACCCAGTACTTC.

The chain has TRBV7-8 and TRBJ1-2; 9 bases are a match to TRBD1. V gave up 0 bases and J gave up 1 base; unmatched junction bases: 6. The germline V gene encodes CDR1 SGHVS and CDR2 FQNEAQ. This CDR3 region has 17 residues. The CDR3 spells CASSLAGGTGNNYGYTF. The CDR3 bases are TGTGCCAGCAGCTTAGCCGGAGGGACAGGGAATAACTATGGCTACACCTTC. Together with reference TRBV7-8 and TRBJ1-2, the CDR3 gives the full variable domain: GAGVSQSPRYKVAKRGQDVALRCDPISGHVSLFWYQQALGQGPEFLTYFQNEAQLDKSGLPSDRFFAERPEGSVSTLKIQRTQQEDSAVYLCASSLAGGTGNNYGYTFGSGTRLTVV.